This T cell receptor beta chain was sequenced for a study of blood T cell repertoires in COVID-19. Seattle patients were enrolled while actively infected and followed longitudinally. Here immunoSEQ multiplex PCR was the method, and the copy in TCRdb shows in-frame clones only, minus some. Among hundreds of thousands of clones listed, 90% to 95% were seen once. This sequence originates from a man between 60 and 70 years old with COVID-19, enrolled during active disease. Input material: peripheral blood.

The CDR3 DNA is TGCGCCAGCAGCTTGGCCTCGGGACACCGATCTGGAAACACCATATATTTT. Protein: CASSLASGHRSGNTIYF. The chain uses TRBV5-1 and TRBJ1-3; maybe TRBD1 (6 bases). Trimming left V 0 bases short and J 1 base short, with 14 bases between. CDR1 is SGHRS and CDR2 is YFSETQ in the germline V gene. The CDR3 totals 17 residues. The full variable domain, rest sourced from reference TRBV5-1 and TRBJ1-3, is KAGVTQTPRYLIKTRGQQVTLSCSPISGHRSVSWYQQTPGQGLQFLFEYFSETQRNKGNFPGRFSGRQFSNSRSEMNVSTLELGDSALYLCASSLASGHRSGNTIYFGEGSWLTVV.